This T cell receptor beta chain was sequenced in a study of CD8 T cells in ankylosing spondylitis (dated by TCRdb to 2016 to 2017). With regard to the full study: To find TCR variants linked to disease, the study profiled T cell receptor beta repertoires in ankylosing spondylitis patients and healthy donors. Peripheral blood was sampled, and synovial fluid was also collected from ankylosing spondylitis patients. In total, the full study cohort was made up of roughly 110 healthy donors and approximately 24 ankylosing spondylitis patients. Results the study describes overall, beyond this receptor: The disease-linked clones had a CD8+ phenotype and were found at relatively low frequencies in peripheral blood. The disease-linked clones were reported as significantly enriched in matched synovial fluid samples from ankylosing spondylitis patients. Some motif variants had previously been reported in the synovial fluid and blood of reactive arthritis patients, which suggests shared mechanisms of disease initiation. A TCR beta motif of 8 or 9 highly homologous amino acid variants appeared characteristic of blood from ankylosing spondylitis patients.

There are 13 amino acids in the CDR3, from cysteine to phenylalanine inclusive. Only the CDR3 portion is preserved as DNA: 39 bases, with reading frame beginning at the first base. The germline V gene (reference sequence) sets CDR1 to MNHEY and CDR2 to SMNVEV. A distance of 3 bases separates the germline ends of V and J, which lose 4 bases and 0 bases respectively. This clonotype was recorded at least ten times. What this receptor recognizes is not known. No qualities accompany the bases; no much larger clone lies one base away. The sequencer was an Illumina HiSeq 2500. Quantitative 5'-RACE with molecular barcodes was the method used to prepare the TCR beta libraries. The source study handled its data this way. To identify disease-linked TCR variants, a new computational method was used, one built on a probabilistic model of VDJ rearrangement. TCRdb reanalyzed the raw reads on its own, using fastp at Q25 for trimming and MiXCR for clone calling, and kept in-frame beta chains. Rows with a matching CDR3 protein are joined into one entry that keeps the most common DNA and genes. The V and J calls were not made by the authors but by TCRdb's processing. This sample gives about 90,000 distinct CDR3 sequences in total; roughly 9% of them show up just once. The top ten clones comprise 25% to 35% of the sample.

The TCR originated in a male donor with ankylosing spondylitis. The sample was blood, either unsorted or a sorted T cell fraction (not recorded which). The chain links TRBV27 with TRBJ2-2, with the D segment identity uncertain. The CDR3 reads CASSSSNTGELFF. The DNA sequence is TGTGCCAGCAGTTCGTCGAACACCGGGGAGCTGTTTTTT.